This T cell receptor beta chain was retrieved from a study of CD8 T cells in Susac syndrome. Roughly 0.5 to 1 ug RNA was reverse transcribed with random hexamers. TCRdb recomputed calls from the immunoSEQ multiplex PCR reads with MiXCR, one row per CDR3 protein. Here the sample spans some 100,000 distinct CDR3 sequences, 95% to 98% being singletons. The V and J ends lost 4 bases and 1 base respectively, with 9 bases between them. Germline V gives CDR1 SGDLS, CDR2 YYNGEE. The CDR3 loop spans 13 amino acids. Sample: CD4+ T cells from PBMCs. This TCR was recovered from a human donor in good health. The chain joins TRBV9 to TRBJ2-7; D is possibly TRBD1 (6 bases). The CDR3 DNA reads as TGTGCCAGCAGCAAGCAGGGGTCCTACGAGCAGTACTTC. Its translation is CASSKQGSYEQYF.